One and the same sample provided the 13 T cell receptor beta chains below, sequenced in a study of cytomegalovirus exposure and HLA in healthy donors. A multiplex PCR was run with 60 Vbeta primers and 13 Jbeta primers. Assay used: immunoSEQ multiplex PCR; TCRdb lists only in-frame clones, some missing. The sample holds approximately 160,000 clones, 82% seen once. Source material: PBMCs. The receptors shown here come from a girl aged 2 to 10 in good health and CMV-seropositive.

The chain carries TRBV30 and TRBJ1-5, with unresolved D. Germline V gene data show CDR1 as GTSNPN and CDR2 as SVGIG (reference sequence). CDR3 size: 14 residues. Trimming left V 0 bases short and J 2 bases short, with 8 bases between. The CDR3 region is CAWSVQFGNQPQHF. In DNA, the CDR3 is TGTGCCTGGAGTGTACAATTCGGCAATCAGCCCCAGCATTTT.

The chain carries TRBV29-1 and TRBJ2-7; perhaps TRBD1 as D (5 bases). The germline CDR1 and CDR2 sequences are SQVTM and ANQGSEA. Trimming took off 4 bases at V and 5 bases at J, with 18 bases between the two ends. The CDR3 has 14 residues. The DNA of the CDR3 is TGCAGCGTTGGTCAAGGGGTCGTTGTCCACGAGCAGTACTTC. Translation gives CSVGQGVVVHEQYF.

V and J are TRBV4-2 and TRBJ2-5; D might be TRBD2 (5 bases). This CDR3 spans 13 amino acids. Deletions cut 2 bases from V and 2 bases from J, with 6 bases between. The V gene's germline CDR1 is LGHNA and CDR2 YNFKEQ. The CDR3 loop is CASSQPGQETQYF. CDR3 in DNA: TGTGCCAGCAGCCAACCGGGGCAAGAGACCCAGTACTTC.

This clone was picked up a small number of times. The chain employs TRBV28 and TRBJ2-3; 7 positions agree with TRBD2. CDR1 MDHEN and CDR2 SYDVKM come from the germline V gene. The CDR3 extends over 14 amino acids. V lost 4 bases, J lost 6 bases, and 7 bases stayed unmatched. This chain's CDR3 is CASSSGTITDTQYF. CDR3 nucleotides: TGTGCCAGCAGTTCAGGGACTATCACCGATACGCAGTATTTT.

V usage is TRBV28 and J usage is TRBJ2-1, with TRBD1 matching over 8 bases. V lost 3 bases to trimming and J lost 7 bases; unmatched junction nucleotides: 14. Germline V lookup: CDR1 MDHEN, CDR2 SYDVKM. This CDR3 has 17 amino acids. The CDR3 protein is CASSFPRTGKGKNEQFF. CDR3 nucleotide sequence: TGTGCCAGCAGTTTCCCCCGGACAGGGAAAGGGAAGAATGAGCAGTTCTTC.

The chain couples TRBV6-1 to TRBJ2-6; D is perhaps TRBD2 (5 bases). The V gene lost 3 bases and the J gene lost 0 bases, with 15 bases spanning the gap. This CDR3 is built from 18 residues. Germline values: CDR1 MNHNS, CDR2 SASEGT. The CDR3 loop is CASSDDGITDSGANVLTF. The CDR3 region has the DNA TGTGCCAGCAGTGACGACGGGATAACCGACTCTGGGGCCAACGTCCTGACTTTC.

The chain carries TRBV5-1 and TRBJ2-3, with TRBD2 matching over 7 bases. CDR3 length equals 16 residues. The junction had 6 bases not matched to a gene; V was cut back by 0 bases and J by 2 bases. Germline lookup yields CDR1 SGHRS and CDR2 YFSETQ. The CDR3 sequence: CASSLVVGGYTDTQYF. The CDR3 nucleotides are TGCGCCAGCAGCTTGGTCGTCGGGGGGTACACAGATACGCAGTATTTT.

The chain links TRBV5-1 to TRBJ2-5; weak D call: TRBD1 (6 bases). The germline V gene has CDR1 SGHRS and CDR2 YFSETQ. The CDR3 is 15 amino acids. The V end was cut by 2 bases, the J end by 4 bases, with 15 bases between. CDR3 sequence (DNA): TGCGCCAGCAGCTTAACAAGGCAGGGGAGAGAGACCCAGTACTTC. Its translation is CASSLTRQGRETQYF. The full variable domain, rest sourced from reference TRBV5-1 and TRBJ2-5, is KAGVTQTPRYLIKTRGQQVTLSCSPISGHRSVSWYQQTPGQGLQFLFEYFSETQRNKGNFPGRFSGRQFSNSRSEMNVSTLELGDSALYLCASSLTRQGRETQYFGPGTRLLVL.

The genes are TRBV4-1 and TRBJ2-6, with a weak D call TRBD1 (5 bases). Trimming removed 1 base at V and 0 bases at J, with 13 bases between. There are 18 residues in the CDR3. Looked up from germline, CDR1 is MGHRA and CDR2 is YSYEKL. The CDR3: CASSQVGQGSSGANVLTF. CDR3 sequence (DNA): TGCGCCAGCAGCCAAGTCGGGCAGGGAAGCTCTGGGGCCAACGTCCTGACTTTC.

V is TRBV4-1 and J is TRBJ2-3; D may be TRBD2 (5 bases). Trimming left V 0 bases short and J 4 bases short, with 23 bases between. CDR1 and CDR2 (germline): MGHRA, YSYEKL. This CDR3 has 19 amino acids. CDR3 region: CASSQEKAAGFGLADTQYF. The CDR3 bases are TGCGCCAGCAGCCAAGAAAAGGCGGCGGGTTTTGGTTTGGCAGATACGCAGTATTTT.

The V gene is TRBV9, the J gene TRBJ2-5; weak D call: TRBD2 (7 bases). The V end lost 0 bases, the J end lost 3 bases, and 9 bases lay between the germline ends. This CDR3 has 14 amino acids. The V gene's germline CDR1 is SGDLS and CDR2 YYNGEE. CDR3 bases: TGTGCCAGCAGCGTAGAGGGGGGGAAAGAGACCCAGTACTTC. Translating gives CASSVEGGKETQYF.

The gene calls are TRBV15 and TRBJ1-1; 7 bases fit TRBD1. V gave up 3 bases and J gave up 0 bases; unmatched junction bases: 10. Germline V gene lookup returns CDR1 LNHNV and CDR2 YYDKDF (reference sequence). CDR3 length: 17 amino acids. This CDR3 is CATSRRPIQGMNTEAFF. CDR3 sequence (DNA): TGTGCCACCAGCAGGAGGCCTATACAGGGGATGAACACTGAAGCTTTCTTT. The full variable domain, completed using reference TRBV15 and TRBJ1-1, is DAMVIQNPRYQVTQFGKPVTLSCSQTLNHNVMYWYQQKSSQAPKLLFHYYDKDFNNEADTPDNFQSRRPNTSFCFLDIRSPGLGDTAMYLCATSRRPIQGMNTEAFFGQGTRLTVV.

The chain carries TRBV5-1 and TRBJ1-6; D remains ambiguous. The CDR3 spans 16 residues. Per germline, CDR1 SGHRS and CDR2 YFSETQ. V was cut by 0 bases and J by 7 bases, with 14 bases left in between. CDR3 DNA sequence: TGCGCCAGCAGCTTGGAGGGATTATCGGGGAATTCACCCCTCCACTTT. It codes for CASSLEGLSGNSPLHF.